Listed below are T cell receptor beta chains from one sample, sequenced in a study of siplizumab effects on memory and regulatory T cells. The assay was immunoSEQ multiplex PCR, and TCRdb's table has in-frame clones only and misses some. The repertoire holds 90,000 to 110,000 clones, with about 92% as singletons. The sample taken for sequencing was CD4+ T cells sorted from blood. Receptors originate from a human donor in good health. CDR3s include the opening cysteine and the closing phenylalanine or tryptophan. The D gene is left open where the match is weak.

j_call	d_call	v_call	cdr3_aa	cdr3_nt
TRBJ2-7	TRBD2	TRBV5-6	CASSSALTSGGYEQYF	TGTGCCAGCAGCTCCGCCCTGACTAGCGGGGGATACGAGCAGTACTTC
TRBJ1-3	NA	TRBV6-5	CASSGAGNTIYF	TGTGCCAGCAGTGGGGCTGGAAACACCATATATTTT
TRBJ2-3	TRBD2	TRBV30	CAWSLGTGGDTQYF	TGTGCCTGGAGTCTTGGTACGGGGGGGGATACGCAGTATTTT
TRBJ2-3	NA	TRBV27	CASTPHVFTDTQYF	TGTGCCAGCACCCCACATGTATTCACAGATACGCAGTATTTT
TRBJ1-2	NA	TRBV12-5	CASGLQENGYTF	TGTGCTAGTGGTTTACAGGAGAACGGCTACACCTTC
TRBJ2-4	NA	TRBV6-1	CASSEGRGNIQYF	TGTGCCAGCAGTGAAGGCAGGGGAAACATTCAGTACTTC
TRBJ2-1	NA	TRBV25-1	CASSETGRNEQFF	TGTGCCAGCAGTGAGACAGGGAGGAATGAGCAGTTCTTC
TRBJ1-2	TRBD1	TRBV27	CASSRTGTGFGYTF	TGTGCCAGCAGTAGGACAGGGACGGGGTTCGGCTACACCTTC
TRBJ1-3	NA	TRBV2	CASTGGDYSGNTIYF	TGTGCCAGCACCGGGGGGGACTACTCTGGAAACACCATATATTTT
TRBJ2-1	NA	TRBV4-2	CASSQVGGLSDEQFF	TGTGCCAGCAGCCAAGTAGGAGGGCTGAGCGATGAGCAGTTCTTC
TRBJ2-6	NA	TRBV6-5	CATYPTGANVLTF	TGTGCCACCTATCCAACTGGGGCCAACGTCCTGACTTTC
TRBJ2-2	NA	TRBV7-3	CASRVNRDTGELFF	TGTGCCAGCAGGGTAAACAGGGACACCGGGGAGCTGTTTTTT
TRBJ1-6	TRBD1	TRBV6-1	CASSGRTGGNSPLHF	TGTGCCAGCAGTGGGAGGACAGGGGGTAATTCACCCCTCCACTTT
TRBJ1-3	NA	TRBV19	CASRESGSSGNTIYF	TGTGCCAGTAGGGAGAGTGGAAGCTCTGGAAACACCATATATTTT
TRBJ1-2	NA	TRBV15	CATSRGRKNYGYTF	TGTGCCACCAGCAGAGGGCGGAAAAACTATGGCTACACCTTC
TRBJ2-1	NA	TRBV19	CASRQGSSYNEQFF	TGTGCCAGTAGACAGGGAAGCTCCTACAATGAGCAGTTCTTC
TRBJ1-1	NA	TRBV6-4	CASREVANTEAFF	TGTGCCAGCAGAGAGGTAGCGAACACTGAAGCTTTCTTT